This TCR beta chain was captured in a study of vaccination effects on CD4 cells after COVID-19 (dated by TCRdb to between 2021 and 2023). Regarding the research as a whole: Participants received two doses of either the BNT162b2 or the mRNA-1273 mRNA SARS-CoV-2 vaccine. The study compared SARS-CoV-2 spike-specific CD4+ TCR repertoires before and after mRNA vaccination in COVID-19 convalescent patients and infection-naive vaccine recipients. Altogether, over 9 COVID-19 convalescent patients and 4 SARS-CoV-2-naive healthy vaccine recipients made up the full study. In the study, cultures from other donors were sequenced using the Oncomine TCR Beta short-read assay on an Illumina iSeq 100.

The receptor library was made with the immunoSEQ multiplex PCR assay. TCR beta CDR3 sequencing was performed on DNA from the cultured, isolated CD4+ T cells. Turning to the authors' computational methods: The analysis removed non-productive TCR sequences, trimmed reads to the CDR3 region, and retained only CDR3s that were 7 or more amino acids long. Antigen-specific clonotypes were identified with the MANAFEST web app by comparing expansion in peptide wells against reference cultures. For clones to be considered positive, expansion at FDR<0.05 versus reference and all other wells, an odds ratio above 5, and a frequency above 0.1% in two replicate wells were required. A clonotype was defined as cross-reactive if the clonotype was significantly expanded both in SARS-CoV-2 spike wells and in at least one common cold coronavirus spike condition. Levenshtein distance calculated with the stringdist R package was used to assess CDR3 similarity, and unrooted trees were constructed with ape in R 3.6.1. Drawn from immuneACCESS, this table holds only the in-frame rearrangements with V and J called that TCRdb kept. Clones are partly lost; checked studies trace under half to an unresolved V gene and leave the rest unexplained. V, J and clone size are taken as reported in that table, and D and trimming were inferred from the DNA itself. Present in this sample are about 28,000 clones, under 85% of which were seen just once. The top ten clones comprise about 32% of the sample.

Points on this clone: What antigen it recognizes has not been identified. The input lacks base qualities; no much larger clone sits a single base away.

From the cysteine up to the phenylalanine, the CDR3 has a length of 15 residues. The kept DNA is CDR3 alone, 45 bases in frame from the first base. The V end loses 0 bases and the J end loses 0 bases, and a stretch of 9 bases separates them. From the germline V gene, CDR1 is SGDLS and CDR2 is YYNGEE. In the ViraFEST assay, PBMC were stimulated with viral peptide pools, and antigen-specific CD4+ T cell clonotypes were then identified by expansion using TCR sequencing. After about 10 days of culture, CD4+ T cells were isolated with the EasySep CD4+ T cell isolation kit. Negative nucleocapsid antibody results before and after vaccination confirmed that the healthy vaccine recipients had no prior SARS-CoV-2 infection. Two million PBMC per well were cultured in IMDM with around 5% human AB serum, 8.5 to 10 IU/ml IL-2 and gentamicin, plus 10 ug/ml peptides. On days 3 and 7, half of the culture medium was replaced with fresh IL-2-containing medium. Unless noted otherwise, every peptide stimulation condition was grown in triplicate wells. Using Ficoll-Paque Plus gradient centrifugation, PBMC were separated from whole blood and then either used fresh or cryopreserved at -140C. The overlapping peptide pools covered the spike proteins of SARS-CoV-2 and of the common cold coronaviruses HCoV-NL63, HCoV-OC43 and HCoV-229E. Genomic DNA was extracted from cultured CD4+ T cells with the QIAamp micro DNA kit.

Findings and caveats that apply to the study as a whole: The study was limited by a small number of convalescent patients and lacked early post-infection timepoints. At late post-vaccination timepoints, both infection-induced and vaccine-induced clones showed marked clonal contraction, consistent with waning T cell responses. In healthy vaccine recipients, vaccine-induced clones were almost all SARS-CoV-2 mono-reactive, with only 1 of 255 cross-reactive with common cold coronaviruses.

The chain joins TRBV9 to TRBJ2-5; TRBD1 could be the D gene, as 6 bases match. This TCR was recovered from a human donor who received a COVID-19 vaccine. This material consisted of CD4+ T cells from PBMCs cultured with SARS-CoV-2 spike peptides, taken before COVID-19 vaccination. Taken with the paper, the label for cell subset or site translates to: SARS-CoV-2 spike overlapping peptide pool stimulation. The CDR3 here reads CASSVDRGYQETQYF. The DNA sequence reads TGTGCCAGCAGCGTAGATAGGGGGTACCAAGAGACCCAGTACTTC.